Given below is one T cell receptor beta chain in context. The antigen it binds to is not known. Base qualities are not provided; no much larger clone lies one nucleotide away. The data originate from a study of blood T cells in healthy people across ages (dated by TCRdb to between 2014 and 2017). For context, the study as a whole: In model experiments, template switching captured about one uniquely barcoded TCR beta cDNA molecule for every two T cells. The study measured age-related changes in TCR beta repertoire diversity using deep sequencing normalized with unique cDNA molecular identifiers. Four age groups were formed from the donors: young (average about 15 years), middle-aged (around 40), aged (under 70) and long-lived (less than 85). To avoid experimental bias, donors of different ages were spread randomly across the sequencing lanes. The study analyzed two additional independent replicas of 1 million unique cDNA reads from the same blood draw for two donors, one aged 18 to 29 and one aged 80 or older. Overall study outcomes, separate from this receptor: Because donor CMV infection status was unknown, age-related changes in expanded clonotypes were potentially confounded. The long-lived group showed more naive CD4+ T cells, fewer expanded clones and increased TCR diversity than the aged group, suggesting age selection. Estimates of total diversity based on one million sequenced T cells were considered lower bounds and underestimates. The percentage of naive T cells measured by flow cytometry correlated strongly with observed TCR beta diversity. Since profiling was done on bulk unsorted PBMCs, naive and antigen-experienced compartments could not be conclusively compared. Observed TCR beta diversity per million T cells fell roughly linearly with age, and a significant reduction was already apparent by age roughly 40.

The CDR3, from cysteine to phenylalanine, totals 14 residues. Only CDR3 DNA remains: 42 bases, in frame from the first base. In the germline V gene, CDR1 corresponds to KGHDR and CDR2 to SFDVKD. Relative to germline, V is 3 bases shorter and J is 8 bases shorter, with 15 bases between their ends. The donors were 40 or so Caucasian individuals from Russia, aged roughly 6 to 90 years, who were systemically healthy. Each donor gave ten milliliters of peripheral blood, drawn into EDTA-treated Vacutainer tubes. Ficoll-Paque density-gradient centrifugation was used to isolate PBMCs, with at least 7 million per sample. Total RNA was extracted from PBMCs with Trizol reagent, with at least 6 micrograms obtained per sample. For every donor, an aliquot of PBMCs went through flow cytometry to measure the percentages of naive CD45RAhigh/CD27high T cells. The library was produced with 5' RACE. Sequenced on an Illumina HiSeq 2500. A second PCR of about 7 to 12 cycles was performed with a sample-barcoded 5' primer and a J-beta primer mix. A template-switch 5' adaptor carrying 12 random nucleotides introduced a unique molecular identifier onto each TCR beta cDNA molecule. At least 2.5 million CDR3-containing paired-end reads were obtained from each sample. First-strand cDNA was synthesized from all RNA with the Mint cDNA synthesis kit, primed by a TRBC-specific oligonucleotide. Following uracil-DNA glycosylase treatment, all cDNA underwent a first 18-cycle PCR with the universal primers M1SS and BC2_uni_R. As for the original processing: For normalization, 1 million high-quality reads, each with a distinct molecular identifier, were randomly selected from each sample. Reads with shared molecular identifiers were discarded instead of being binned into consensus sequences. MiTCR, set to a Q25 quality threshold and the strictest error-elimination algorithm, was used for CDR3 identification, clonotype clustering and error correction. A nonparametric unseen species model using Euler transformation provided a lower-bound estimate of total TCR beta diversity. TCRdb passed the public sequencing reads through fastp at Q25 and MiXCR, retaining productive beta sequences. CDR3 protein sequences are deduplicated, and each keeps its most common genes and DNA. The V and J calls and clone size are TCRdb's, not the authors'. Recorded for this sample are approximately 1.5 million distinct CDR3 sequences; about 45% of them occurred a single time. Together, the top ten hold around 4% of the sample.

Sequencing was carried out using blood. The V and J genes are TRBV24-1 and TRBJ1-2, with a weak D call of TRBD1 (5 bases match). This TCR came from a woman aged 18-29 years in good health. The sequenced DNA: TGTGCCACCAGTGATGCGCAGGGATCGAGGGGCTACACCTTC. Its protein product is CATSDAQGSRGYTF.